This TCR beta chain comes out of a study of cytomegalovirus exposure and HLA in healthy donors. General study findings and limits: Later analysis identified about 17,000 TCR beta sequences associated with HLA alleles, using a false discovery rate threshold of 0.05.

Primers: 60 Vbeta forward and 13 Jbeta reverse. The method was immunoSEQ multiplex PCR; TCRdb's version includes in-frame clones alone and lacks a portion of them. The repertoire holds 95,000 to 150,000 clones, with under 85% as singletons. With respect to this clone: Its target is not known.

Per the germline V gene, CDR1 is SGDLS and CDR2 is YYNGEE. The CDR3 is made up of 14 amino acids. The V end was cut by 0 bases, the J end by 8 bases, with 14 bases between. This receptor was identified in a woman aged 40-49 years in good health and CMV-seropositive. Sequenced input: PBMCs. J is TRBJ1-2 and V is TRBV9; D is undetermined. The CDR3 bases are TGTGCCAGCAGCGTAGAGGAAGGACTTGGAGGCTACACCTTC. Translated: CASSVEEGLGGYTF. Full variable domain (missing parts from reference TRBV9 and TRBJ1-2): DSGVTQTPKHLITATGQRVTLRCSPRSGDLSVYWYQQSLDQGLQFLIQYYNGEERAKGNILERFSAQQFPDLHSELNLSSLELGDSALYFCASSVEEGLGGYTFGSGTRLTVV.